This T cell receptor beta chain was identified during a study of T cell repertoires in ileal Crohn's disease. The table came from immunoSEQ multiplex PCR; TCRdb's copy has only in-frame clones and leaves some out. The sample comprises fewer than 3,000 clones, around 75% of which are singletons, and over 5.5% rests with the top ten. The V end was cut by 0 bases, the J end by 2 bases, with 12 bases between. The CDR3 is 15 amino acids. Germline lookup yields CDR1 GTSNPN and CDR2 SVGIG (reference sequence). Time point noted: inflamed ileum from the surgical specimen. The sequence was collected from an adult with Crohn's disease. Sequenced material: ileal tissue. The chain employs TRBV30 and TRBJ2-3; D might be TRBD2 (5 bases). CDR3 region: CAWSVGGGFTDTQYF. CDR3 DNA sequence: TGTGCCTGGAGTGTAGGAGGCGGCTTCACAGATACGCAGTATTTT. The full variable domain, with the rest looked up from reference TRBV30 and TRBJ2-3, is SQTIHQWPATLVQPVGSPLSLECTVEGTSNPNLYWYRQAAGRGLQLLFYSVGIGQISSEVPQNLSASRPQDRQFILSSKKLLLSDSGFYLCAWSVGGGFTDTQYFGPGTRLTVL.